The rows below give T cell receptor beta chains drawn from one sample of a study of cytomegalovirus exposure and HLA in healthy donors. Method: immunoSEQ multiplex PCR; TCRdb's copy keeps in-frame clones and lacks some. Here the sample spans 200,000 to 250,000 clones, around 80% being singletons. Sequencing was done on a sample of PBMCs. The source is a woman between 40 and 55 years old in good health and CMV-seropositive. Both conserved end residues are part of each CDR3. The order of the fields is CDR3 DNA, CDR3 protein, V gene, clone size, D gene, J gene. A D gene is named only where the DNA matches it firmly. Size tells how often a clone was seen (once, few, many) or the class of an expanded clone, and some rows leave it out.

cdr3_nt: TGTGCCAGCAGTTTAAACGGAGTGTCAGAAACATGCTTC; cdr3_aa: CASSLNGVSETCF; v_call: TRBV27; clone_size: -; d_call: -; j_call: TRBJ2-7
cdr3_nt: TGTGCCAGCAGCTTGGGGATTTCTAGCTCAACCTACGAGCAGTACTTC; cdr3_aa: CASSLGISSSTYEQYF; v_call: TRBV5-4; clone_size: -; d_call: -; j_call: TRBJ2-7
cdr3_nt: TGTGCCAGCAGCTTCGGACTGAGGAATCAGCCCCAGCATTTT; cdr3_aa: CASSFGLRNQPQHF; v_call: TRBV7-2; clone_size: -; d_call: -; j_call: TRBJ1-5
cdr3_nt: TGCGCCAGCCAAAACCTACCGACAGACCTCTATGGCTACACCTTC; cdr3_aa: CASQNLPTDLYGYTF; v_call: TRBV5-1; clone_size: -; d_call: -; j_call: TRBJ1-2
cdr3_nt: TGTGCCATCAAGAGGGAGCCTAATGAAAAACTGTTTTTT; cdr3_aa: CAIKREPNEKLFF; v_call: TRBV10-3; clone_size: -; d_call: -; j_call: TRBJ1-4
cdr3_nt: TGTGCCAGCAGTCCAGGACAGAGGAACACTGAAGCTTTCTTT; cdr3_aa: CASSPGQRNTEAFF; v_call: TRBV7-6; clone_size: -; d_call: -; j_call: TRBJ1-1
cdr3_nt: TGCGCCAGCAGCTTGGGACAGGGGCTTAATTCACCCCTCCACTTT; cdr3_aa: CASSLGQGLNSPLHF; v_call: TRBV5-1; clone_size: -; d_call: TRBD1; j_call: TRBJ1-6
cdr3_nt: TGTGCCACCATGCGGAAAACAGGGGACTATGGCTACACCTTC; cdr3_aa: CATMRKTGDYGYTF; v_call: TRBV7-2; clone_size: -; d_call: TRBD1; j_call: TRBJ1-2
cdr3_nt: TGTGCCAGCAGCCCCCCGTGGGGGACAGGGGGGACAGATACGCAGTATTTT; cdr3_aa: CASSPPWGTGGTDTQYF; v_call: TRBV5-6; clone_size: -; d_call: TRBD1; j_call: TRBJ2-3
cdr3_nt: TGTGCCAGCAGTTACAGGGGGAACACTGAAGCTTTCTTT; cdr3_aa: CASSYRGNTEAFF; v_call: TRBV6-5; clone_size: once; d_call: -; j_call: TRBJ1-1
cdr3_nt: TGCACCAGCACCCTAAGCTATGGCTACACCTTC; cdr3_aa: CTSTLSYGYTF; v_call: TRBV1; clone_size: -; d_call: -; j_call: TRBJ1-2
cdr3_nt: TGTGCCAGCAGCTTAAATGCGAGGGCTGAAGCTTTCTTT; cdr3_aa: CASSLNARAEAFF; v_call: TRBV7-9; clone_size: -; d_call: -; j_call: TRBJ1-1
cdr3_nt: TGCGCCAGCAGCCAAGACGGCTATGGCTACACCTTC; cdr3_aa: CASSQDGYGYTF; v_call: TRBV4-1; clone_size: -; d_call: -; j_call: TRBJ1-2
cdr3_nt: TGTGCCAGCAGCTCAACAAGAGGACAGGGGGCAGGAAACACCATATATTTT; cdr3_aa: CASSSTRGQGAGNTIYF; v_call: TRBV7-9; clone_size: -; d_call: TRBD1; j_call: TRBJ1-3
cdr3_nt: TGTGCCACCAGTAAGGGGGATTCACCCCTCCACTTT; cdr3_aa: CATSKGDSPLHF; v_call: TRBV15; clone_size: once; d_call: -; j_call: TRBJ1-6
cdr3_nt: TGTGCCAGCAGTTTATCGCGGGACAGGACCTACGAGCAGTACTTC; cdr3_aa: CASSLSRDRTYEQYF; v_call: TRBV27; clone_size: -; d_call: TRBD1; j_call: TRBJ2-7
cdr3_nt: TGTGCCAGCAGTGAATTACAGGGGGCGAAGGGCTACACCTTC; cdr3_aa: CASSELQGAKGYTF; v_call: TRBV6-5; clone_size: -; d_call: TRBD1; j_call: TRBJ1-2
cdr3_nt: TGTGCCAGCAGTGTAGACAGGGCGGGTGGCTACACCTTC; cdr3_aa: CASSVDRAGGYTF; v_call: TRBV2; clone_size: -; d_call: TRBD1; j_call: TRBJ1-2
cdr3_nt: TGCGCCACAACAGGGGAGGCCGGAGATACGCAGTATTTT; cdr3_aa: CATTGEAGDTQYF; v_call: TRBV10-1; clone_size: -; d_call: -; j_call: TRBJ2-3
cdr3_nt: TGTGCCAGCAGCTCCCCCGGGACTAAAGAGACCCAGTACTTC; cdr3_aa: CASSSPGTKETQYF; v_call: TRBV7-7; clone_size: -; d_call: TRBD2; j_call: TRBJ2-5
cdr3_nt: TGTGCCAGCAGCTTGATAATGGGAGGCGAGCAGTACTTC; cdr3_aa: CASSLIMGGEQYF; v_call: TRBV5-6; clone_size: -; d_call: -; j_call: TRBJ2-7
cdr3_nt: TGTGCCTGGAGTGTTAGGGACAGGGGGCGTTCGTGGGAGACCCAGTACTTC; cdr3_aa: CAWSVRDRGRSWETQYF; v_call: TRBV30; clone_size: -; d_call: TRBD1; j_call: TRBJ2-5
cdr3_nt: TGTGCCAGCAGCCGGGATGGGACAGGGGAAGATACGCAGTATTTT; cdr3_aa: CASSRDGTGEDTQYF; v_call: TRBV7-9; clone_size: few; d_call: TRBD1; j_call: TRBJ2-3
cdr3_nt: TGTGCCAGCAGCAGGACAGGGGAAGGCACTGAAGCTTTCTTT; cdr3_aa: CASSRTGEGTEAFF; v_call: TRBV6-5; clone_size: few; d_call: TRBD1; j_call: TRBJ1-1
cdr3_nt: TGTGCCAGCTCACCCTTAGGAGCAGGGGCCTACTATGGCTACACCTTC; cdr3_aa: CASSPLGAGAYYGYTF; v_call: TRBV18; clone_size: -; d_call: -; j_call: TRBJ1-2
cdr3_nt: TGTGCCAGCAGCCAAAGAAGCGGGAGAACAGATACGCAGTATTTT; cdr3_aa: CASSQRSGRTDTQYF; v_call: TRBV4-2; clone_size: -; d_call: TRBD2; j_call: TRBJ2-3
cdr3_nt: TGCAGCGTTGAAGATCCGGACAGGGAATACCACAATGAGCAGTTCTTC; cdr3_aa: CSVEDPDREYHNEQFF; v_call: TRBV29-1; clone_size: few; d_call: TRBD1; j_call: TRBJ2-1
cdr3_nt: TGTGCCAGCAGCCCGACAGGGGACTATGGCTACACCTTC; cdr3_aa: CASSPTGDYGYTF; v_call: TRBV11-2; clone_size: -; d_call: TRBD1; j_call: TRBJ1-2
cdr3_nt: TGTGCCAGCGACGGACAGATTACCTACAATGAGCAGTTCTTC; cdr3_aa: CASDGQITYNEQFF; v_call: TRBV6-4; clone_size: -; d_call: -; j_call: TRBJ2-1
cdr3_nt: TGTGCCAGCAGTTTAGGGAGGGGGTATAGCAATCAGCCCCAGCATTTT; cdr3_aa: CASSLGRGYSNQPQHF; v_call: TRBV27; clone_size: -; d_call: -; j_call: TRBJ1-5
cdr3_nt: TGTGCCAGCAGCCTAGGGGAGAACACTGAAGCTTTCTTT; cdr3_aa: CASSLGENTEAFF; v_call: TRBV7-3; clone_size: -; d_call: -; j_call: TRBJ1-1
cdr3_nt: TGTGCCAGCAGCCTTTGGAGGGGAAGCACAGATACGCAGTATTTT; cdr3_aa: CASSLWRGSTDTQYF; v_call: TRBV5-4; clone_size: -; d_call: -; j_call: TRBJ2-3
cdr3_nt: TGTGCCAGCAGTGAAGCGCTTAACGGTGCAGGGGAAAACTACGAGCAGTACTTC; cdr3_aa: CASSEALNGAGENYEQYF; v_call: TRBV6-1; clone_size: -; d_call: -; j_call: TRBJ2-7
cdr3_nt: TGTGCCAGTAGGGGGTCTGGGAACACTGAAGCTTTCTTT; cdr3_aa: CASRGSGNTEAFF; v_call: TRBV7-2; clone_size: few; d_call: -; j_call: TRBJ1-1
cdr3_nt: TGTGCCAGCAGGACACCAGGGGGAGATAGTAATGAGCAGTTCTTC; cdr3_aa: CASRTPGGDSNEQFF; v_call: TRBV11-2; clone_size: -; d_call: TRBD1; j_call: TRBJ2-1